This TCR beta chain was retrieved from a study of CD8 T cells in ankylosing spondylitis. Whole-study findings and limits: Eight highly homologous variants formed a TCR beta motif that appeared characteristic of ankylosing spondylitis blood.

Via MiXCR, TCRdb re-called the 5' RACE reads, giving one row per CDR3 protein. The table includes about 39,000 distinct CDR3 sequences, roughly 3% detected once. This clonotype has ten or more counts. The antigen remains undetermined. J was trimmed by 5 bases and V by 3 bases; bases with no gene match: 8. Germline values: CDR1 SGDLS, CDR2 YYNGEE. The CDR3 loop spans 15 amino acids. The TCR was taken from a male donor with ankylosing spondylitis or in good health (not recorded which). Sequenced: blood, either unsorted or a sorted T cell fraction (not recorded which). This chain connects TRBV9 to TRBJ2-5, with TRBD2 matching over 9 bases. As DNA, the CDR3 is TGTGCCAGCAGCGGTACCGGGACTAGCATTGAGACCCAGTACTTC. Protein product: CASSGTGTSIETQYF.